This T cell receptor (beta chain) was sequenced during a study of blood T cells in healthy people across ages. About this clonotype: Relative to the germline gene, one junction end is altered; a read error may explain this.

The use of a sample-barcoded 5' primer and a J-beta primer mix characterized a second PCR of about 7 to 12 cycles. CDR3-containing paired-end reads numbering at least 2.5 million came from each sample. TCRdb independently ran MiXCR on the 5' RACE reads; one entry per CDR3 protein. This sample has more than 1.4 million distinct CDR3 sequences, with about 40% found just once. This TCR derives from a woman aged 18 to 35 in good health. Sequencing used blood.

CDR3 DNA: TGCAGTGCCGATAGCGGGAAAAGCACAGATGCGCAGTATTTT. This codes for CSADSGKSTDAQYF. The rearrangement links TRBV20-1 to TRBJ2-3, with 8 bases fitting TRBD2. The length of the CDR3 is 14 residues. The V gene's germline CDR1 is DFQATT and CDR2 SNEGSKA (reference sequence).